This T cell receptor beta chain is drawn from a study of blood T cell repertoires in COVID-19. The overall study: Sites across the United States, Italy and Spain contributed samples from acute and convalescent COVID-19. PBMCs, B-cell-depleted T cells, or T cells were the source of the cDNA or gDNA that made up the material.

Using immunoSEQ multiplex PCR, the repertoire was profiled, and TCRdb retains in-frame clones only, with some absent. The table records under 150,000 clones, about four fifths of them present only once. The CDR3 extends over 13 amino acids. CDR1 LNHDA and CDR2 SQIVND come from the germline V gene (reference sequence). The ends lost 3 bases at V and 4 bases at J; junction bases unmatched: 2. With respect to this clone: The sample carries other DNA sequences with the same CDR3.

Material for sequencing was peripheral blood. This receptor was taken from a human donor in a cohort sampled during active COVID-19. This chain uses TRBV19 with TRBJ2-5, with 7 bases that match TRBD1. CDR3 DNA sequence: TGTGCCAGTAGTATTAACAGGGGAGAGACCCAGTACTTC. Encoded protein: CASSINRGETQYF.